The entry that follows covers one T cell receptor (beta chain) sequence. The record originates from a study of technical replicates of blood from several donors. CDR3 length: 16 residues. V lost 2 bases and J lost 5; bases outside the gene matches: 7. Germline CDR1 and CDR2: SEHNR and FQNEAQ (reference sequence). Generated by immunoSEQ multiplex PCR, the TCRdb table keeps only in-frame clones and is missing some. This table has tens of thousands of clones, around nine tenths appearing once. J is TRBJ2-7 and V is TRBV7-9, with 12 bases matching TRBD2. The sequence came from a human donor in good health. Some clones in this sample may be carry-over from other donors' samples. The source material was PBMCs. The CDR3 DNA reads TGTGCCAGCAGCTTAATCCCGACTAGCGGGAGCAACGAGCAGTACTTC. Translated, it gives CASSLIPTSGSNEQYF.